A single sample is the source of the 22 T cell receptor beta chains below, sequenced in a study of a mutant IDH1 vaccine in newly diagnosed glioma (dated by TCRdb to the early 2020s). Interpreted using the paper, the time point label stands for: baseline, week 1 (first vaccination visit). The treatment or condition label for this specimen denotes: pre-vaccination baseline after standard-of-care therapy. Libraries were constructed by the immunoSEQ multiplex PCR assay. The source is immuneACCESS, and TCRdb retained only in-frame sequences with V and J called. Part of the clones is not carried over; for the studies checked, unresolved V genes explain less than half of this, and the remainder is unexplained. The sample yields some 50,000 clones; 70% to 90% were counted once. Roughly 2.4% of the sample lies in the top ten. The sample in question was PBMCs, obtained from a glioma patient treated with radiotherapy, temozolomide or both. These receptors originate from a man in his forties or fifties with glioma.

This rearrangement joins TRBV2 to TRBJ2-5, with 9 bases fitting TRBD2. The CDR3 is 11 amino acids. The V segment lost 4 bases and the J segment 14 bases; nucleotides outside the gene matches: 5. The germline CDR1 and CDR2 sequences are SNHLY and FYNNEI. The CDR3 sequence is CASSGASGIYF. The CDR3 DNA reads TGTGCCAGCAGTGGAGCTAGCGGGATTTACTTC.

This clone was seen once. This chain links TRBV5-1 with TRBJ2-3, with 9 bases matching TRBD2. The CDR3 is 14 residues long. CDR1 is SGHRS and CDR2 is YFSETQ in the germline V gene. V was clipped by 4 bases and J by 3 bases; unmatched bases: 3. The CDR3 is CASSTGLATDTQYF. The DNA of the CDR3 is TGCGCCAGCAGCACCGGACTAGCGACAGATACGCAGTATTTT.

This chain connects TRBV18 to TRBJ2-6; D is possibly TRBD2 (5 bases). The CDR3 contains 16 residues. V was clipped by 3 bases and J by 0 bases, with 9 bases between them. Germline CDR1 reads KGHSH; CDR2 reads LQKENI. The CDR3 protein is CASSPVSGSGANVLTF. The CDR3 nucleotides are TGTGCCAGCTCACCCGTCAGCGGCTCTGGGGCCAACGTCCTGACTTTC.

V usage is TRBV4-3 and J usage is TRBJ2-7; D unresolved. This CDR3 is built from 13 residues. Germline V lookup: CDR1 LGHNA, CDR2 YSLEER. V lost 0 bases, J lost 5 bases, and 8 bases lay in between. The DNA for the CDR3 is TGCGCCAGCAGCCAAGATCTCCGGGACGAGCAGTACTTC. Translation gives CASSQDLRDEQYF.

This clone came up once. V and J are TRBV6-5 and TRBJ1-5, with D hard to call. The CDR3 is made up of 13 amino acids. V shed 8 bases and J shed 6 bases, with 14 bases lying between them. The germline V gene has CDR1 MNHEY and CDR2 SVGAGI. CDR3 DNA sequence: TGTGCCAGCCGTACCGGGGAATCTCAGCCCCAGCATTTT. It is translated as CASRTGESQPQHF.

The chain joins TRBV7-2 to TRBJ2-1; D is uncertain. The CDR3 is 15 amino acids. In germline, CDR1 is SGHTA, CDR2 FQGNSA. The V gene lost 5 bases and the J gene lost 0 bases, with 11 bases spanning the gap. This CDR3 reads CASSRDPSSYNEQFF. CDR3 nucleotides: TGTGCCAGCAGCCGTGACCCAAGCTCCTACAATGAGCAGTTCTTC. Using reference TRBV7-2 and TRBJ2-1 for the parts outside the CDR3, the full variable domain is GAGVSQSPSNKVTEKGKDVELRCDPISGHTALYWYRQSLGQGLEFLIYFQGNSAPDKSGLPSDRFSAERTGGSVSTLTIQRTQQEDSAVYLCASSRDPSSYNEQFFGPGTRLTVL.

The CDR3 spells CATSRGPGNTIYF. CDR3 DNA sequence: TGTGCCACCAGCAGAGGTCCGGGGAACACCATATATTTT. The V gene is TRBV15, the J gene TRBJ1-3, with D unclear. This CDR3 has 13 amino acids. Between the trimmed V and J ends, which lost 1 base and 7 bases, there was a span of 8 bases. In germline, CDR1 is LNHNV, CDR2 YYDKDF (reference sequence).

The rearrangement uses TRBV5-1 and TRBJ2-7, with 8 nucleotides matching TRBD1. Germline V gives CDR1 SGHRS, CDR2 YFSETQ. V shed 1 base and J 5 bases; nucleotides not matched to a gene: 8. The CDR3 is 15 residues long. CDR3 in amino acids: CASSLTGGGFNEQYF. CDR3 nucleotides: TGCGCCAGCAGCTTGACAGGGGGAGGTTTCAACGAGCAGTACTTC.

CDR3 DNA sequence: TGTGCCAGCAGCCAGGAAAGGACTAGACAAGAGACCCAGTACTTC. Its translation is CASSQERTRQETQYF. The V call is TRBV4-2, the J call TRBJ2-5; TRBD2 matches 7 bases. The CDR3 contains 15 residues. V lost 3 bases and J lost 2; bases outside the gene matches: 6. The germline CDR1 and CDR2 sequences are LGHNA and YNFKEQ.

This clone was seen more than once but under ten times. The V gene is TRBV27, the J gene TRBJ1-1, with 8 bases identical to TRBD1. The V and J ends lost 8 bases and 1 base, in that order; junction bases with no gene match: 6. This CDR3 has 14 amino acids. CDR1 is MNHEY, CDR2 SMNVEV, per germline (reference sequence). The CDR3 coding sequence is TGTGCCAGCGGGCGGGACAGGCAGAACACTGAAGCTTTCTTT. Translating it yields CASGRDRQNTEAFF.

The CDR3: CASRRGLAGSETQYF. The CDR3 DNA reads TGTGCCAGCCGGAGGGGACTAGCGGGATCAGAGACCCAGTACTTC. The rearrangement links TRBV7-7 to TRBJ2-5; the match to TRBD2 covers 13 bases. CDR1 SSHAT and CDR2 FNYEAQ come from the germline V gene (reference sequence). V shed 8 bases and J 4 bases; nucleotides not matched to a gene: 7. This CDR3 contains 15 residues.

The V and J genes are TRBV28 and TRBJ2-7; 8 bases align to TRBD2. Germline V CDR1 and CDR2: MDHEN, SYDVKM. The CDR3 is 19 residues long. Unmatched junction bases numbered 18, after V lost 3 bases and J lost 2 bases. The CDR3 bases are TGTGCCAGCAGTTTCTCATTTCGGCTAGCGGGTCCTCCCACCTACGAGCAGTACTTC. Protein: CASSFSFRLAGPPTYEQYF.

V is TRBV7-9 and J is TRBJ2-2; D is unresolved. The V gene's germline CDR1 is SEHNR and CDR2 FQNEAQ (reference sequence). Between the trimmed V and J ends, which lost 5 bases and 4 bases, there was a span of 8 bases. The CDR3 spans 13 residues. The DNA of the CDR3 is TGTGCCAGCAGCCAGACGATCACCGGGGAGCTGTTTTTT. Translating it yields CASSQTITGELFF.

This chain connects TRBV25-1 to TRBJ2-2; 10 bases agree with TRBD2. Per the germline V gene, CDR1 is MGHDK and CDR2 is SYGVNS. This CDR3 has 16 residues. V dropped 3 bases and J dropped 5; count of bases not matched to a gene: 6. CDR3 nucleotides: TGTGCCAGCAGTGACTTATCGACTAGCGGGACCGGGGAGCTGTTTTTT. Translated: CASSDLSTSGTGELFF. The variable domain in full, with the rest retrieved from reference TRBV25-1 and TRBJ2-2, is EADIYQTPRYLVIGTGKKITLECSQTMGHDKMYWYQQDPGMELHLIHYSYGVNSTEKGDLSSESTVSRIRTEHFPLTLESARPSHTSQYLCASSDLSTSGTGELFFGEGSRLTVL.

J is TRBJ2-7 and V is TRBV19, with D tentatively TRBD1 (6 bases). Deletions cut 5 bases from V and 5 bases from J, with 22 bases between. This CDR3 region has 16 residues. CDR1 and CDR2 from the germline V gene are LNHDA and SQIVND (reference sequence). CDR3 sequence (DNA): TGTGCCAGTAGTGGGGGATATACAGGGAGAGGTAACGAGCAGTACTTC. Its translation: CASSGGYTGRGNEQYF.

With regard to this clone: Other DNA sequences within the sample encode an identical CDR3. The rearrangement uses TRBV5-6 and TRBJ2-5; perhaps TRBD1 as D (5 bases). Germline V gene lookup returns CDR1 SGHDT and CDR2 YYEEEE. This CDR3 is 14 amino acids long. V lost 1 base, J lost 3 bases, and 10 bases lay in between. DNA for the CDR3: TGTGCCAGCAGCTTGAGCCCCAGGGAAGAGACCCAGTACTTC. Translation: CASSLSPREETQYF.

The chain carries TRBV5-4 and TRBJ2-5, with D possibly TRBD1 on 6 matching bases. The CDR3 spans 13 residues. The germline V and J ends were trimmed by 3 bases and 5 bases, with 11 bases remaining between them. Germline V gives CDR1 SGHNT, CDR2 YYREEE (reference sequence). Written as DNA, the CDR3 is TGTGCCAGCAGCTCACAGGGTTGGGAGACCCAGTACTTC. It yields the protein CASSSQGWETQYF.

As DNA, the CDR3 is TGCGCCAGCAGCTTGGGGGGGGAGTTGAATGAGCAGTTCTTC. Its protein product is CASSLGGELNEQFF. The rearrangement links TRBV5-1 to TRBJ2-1; D might be TRBD2 (6 bases). The germline V gene has CDR1 SGHRS and CDR2 YFSETQ. Trimming stripped 0 bases from V and 7 bases from J, with 11 bases between. The CDR3 extends over 14 amino acids.

This clone occurred once. CDR3 sequence reads: CASSWARDSEYTEAFF. The DNA of the CDR3 is TGTGCCAGCAGCTGGGCCCGGGACAGCGAATACACTGAAGCTTTCTTT. This chain uses TRBV7-2 with TRBJ1-1; 7 bases fit TRBD1. Germline loops: CDR1 SGHTA, CDR2 FQGNSA. The CDR3 has 16 residues. J lost 3 bases, V lost 4 bases, and 11 bases had no gene match.

The chain has TRBV2 and TRBJ2-1; TRBD2 matches at 7 bases. Germline values: CDR1 SNHLY, CDR2 FYNNEI. This CDR3 comprises 13 residues. Trimming took 11 bases from V and 3 from J; bases not matched to a gene: 7. The CDR3: CALTLANYNEQFF. The CDR3 DNA sequence: TGTGCCTTAACACTAGCGAACTACAATGAGCAGTTCTTC.

This clone came up once. The same CDR3 is also encoded by other DNA sequences in this sample. The chain links TRBV25-1 to TRBJ2-5; the match to TRBD2 covers 16 bases. The ends lost 9 bases at V and 4 bases at J; junction bases unmatched: 14. Germline CDR1 MGHDK, CDR2 SYGVNS. This CDR3 spans 18 amino acids. The CDR3: CASSPGGLAGGTIETQYF. The CDR3 DNA sequence: TGTGCCAGTAGTCCCGGGGGACTAGCGGGAGGGACCATAGAGACCCAGTACTTC.

The rearrangement links TRBV5-1 to TRBJ2-7; 8 nucleotides align to TRBD1. The V and J ends lost 4 bases and 5 bases, in that order; junction bases with no gene match: 8. Germline lookup yields CDR1 SGHRS and CDR2 YFSETQ. CDR3 length: 14 amino acids. The chain's CDR3 is CASSPPGQDNEQYF. CDR3 sequence (DNA): TGCGCCAGCAGCCCACCGGGACAGGATAACGAGCAGTACTTC.